These 16 T cell receptor beta chains were all obtained from the same sample, sequenced in a study of cytomegalovirus exposure and HLA in healthy donors. TCRdb keeps only in-frame clones here, not all; method: immunoSEQ multiplex PCR. The repertoire holds about 110,000 clones, about nine tenths seen once, with more than 2% in the top ten. The sample taken for sequencing was PBMCs. The receptors stem from a woman between 18 and 30 years old in good health and CMV-seronegative.

This chain connects TRBV28 to TRBJ2-6, with 10 bases identical to TRBD1. Germline values: CDR1 MDHEN, CDR2 SYDVKM. This CDR3 has 19 residues. The junction had 14 bases not matched to a gene; V was cut back by 5 bases and J by 4 bases. CDR3 sequence reads: CASSTIKTGTGAGANVLTF. Here the CDR3 DNA reads TGTGCCAGCAGTACCATCAAAACCGGGACAGGGGCAGGGGCCAACGTCCTGACTTTC. Together with reference TRBV28 and TRBJ2-6, the CDR3 gives the full variable domain: DVKVTQSSRYLVKRTGEKVFLECVQDMDHENMFWYRQDPGLGLRLIYFSYDVKMKEKGDIPEGYSVSREKKERFSLILESASTNQTSMYLCASSTIKTGTGAGANVLTFGAGSRLTVL.

The chain carries TRBV10-3 and TRBJ1-4; D is unclear. This CDR3 is 15 amino acids long. The germline V and J ends were trimmed by 8 bases and 5 bases, with 18 bases remaining between them. Germline loops: CDR1 ENHRY, CDR2 SYGVKD. The CDR3 nucleotides read TGTGCCATCTCCGACTCCTCAACTTCCAATGAAAAACTGTTTTTT. Translating gives CAISDSSTSNEKLFF.

The rearrangement links TRBV11-2 to TRBJ1-4; 7 positions agree with TRBD1. CDR1 SGHAT and CDR2 FQNNGV come from the germline V gene. The CDR3 covers 19 residues. The junction had 20 bases not matched to a gene; V was cut back by 2 bases and J by 8 bases. The CDR3 here is CASSLQGQLGRWSEEKLFF. The CDR3 bases are TGTGCCAGCAGCTTACAGGGACAGCTGGGAAGATGGTCTGAGGAAAAACTGTTTTTT.

The rearrangement uses TRBV28 and TRBJ2-5; the D gene is possibly TRBD1 (7 bases). CDR1 is MDHEN, CDR2 SYDVKM, per germline. V shed 5 bases and J shed 4 bases, with 20 bases lying between them. The CDR3 contains 16 residues. Here the CDR3 DNA reads TGTGCCAGCAGTCCAGGCAACAGGGGAGGTGGAGAGACCCAGTACTTC. It specifies CASSPGNRGGGETQYF.

The V gene is TRBV7-9, the J gene TRBJ2-1, with 10 positions matching TRBD1. Germline V CDR1 and CDR2: SEHNR, FQNEAQ (reference sequence). The V segment lost 5 bases and the J segment 1 base; nucleotides outside the gene matches: 5. The CDR3 loop spans 16 amino acids. The CDR3 region is CASSETGGKSYNEQFF. CDR3 nucleotides: TGTGCCAGCAGCGAGACAGGGGGCAAATCCTACAATGAGCAGTTCTTC.

V gene TRBV4-3 combines with J gene TRBJ1-2, with 8 bases matching TRBD1. The CDR3 contains 18 residues. V was pared by 0 bases and J by 7 bases, with 16 bases of the junction left unmatched. Germline V gene data show CDR1 as LGHNA and CDR2 as YSLEER. The CDR3 region has the DNA TGCGCCAGCAGCCAAGACCCCTCTATAATGACAGGGGTAGGTGGCTACACCTTC. It yields the protein CASSQDPSIMTGVGGYTF.

This chain connects TRBV4-3 to TRBJ2-1; 8 positions agree with TRBD2. The J segment lost 8 bases and the V segment lost 2 bases, leaving 8 bases of the junction unmatched. The length of the CDR3 is 15 residues. The germline V gene encodes CDR1 LGHNA and CDR2 YSLEER. For the CDR3, the DNA is TGCGCCAGCAGCCAAATTATTAGCGGGAACTATGAGCAGTTCTTC. It is translated as CASSQIISGNYEQFF.

There are a few counts of this clone. The gene calls are TRBV7-9 and TRBJ1-2; 8 nucleotides agree with TRBD1. V trimming: 5 bases; J trimming: 7 bases; junction bases outside the gene matches: 12. The CDR3 covers 15 residues. Germline CDR1 and CDR2: SEHNR and FQNEAQ (reference sequence). DNA of the CDR3: TGTGCCAGCAGCCCTTATACAGGGGGGCCAGCTGGCTACACCTTC. The encoded protein is CASSPYTGGPAGYTF.

The V and J genes are TRBV27 and TRBJ2-7; no clear D gene. The CDR3 is made up of 16 amino acids. The germline V gene encodes CDR1 MNHEY and CDR2 SMNVEV (reference sequence). Trimming took off 0 bases at V and 3 bases at J, with 15 bases between the two ends. The CDR3 coding sequence is TGTGCCAGCAGTTTATCAACAGCTACAACTCACTACGAGCAGTACTTC. Translating it yields CASSLSTATTHYEQYF.

The chain combines TRBV4-1 with TRBJ2-3; D perhaps matches TRBD1 (6 bases). The germline gives CDR1 MGHRA, CDR2 YSYEKL. V lost 4 bases and J 0 bases, leaving 17 bases between the germline ends. This CDR3 has 17 amino acids. CDR3: CASSPTGTPTSTDTQYF. The CDR3 nucleotides are TGCGCCAGCAGCCCCACCGGGACACCGACTAGCACAGATACGCAGTATTTT.

This clone is a singleton in its sample. The chain carries TRBV7-6 and TRBJ2-1; 8 bases match TRBD1. The germline V gene has CDR1 SGHVS and CDR2 FNYEAQ. CDR3 length: 15 amino acids. The V and J ends lost 2 bases and 7 bases, in that order; junction bases with no gene match: 7. The chain's CDR3 is CASSLIGQGANEQFF. The CDR3 nucleotides read TGTGCCAGCAGCTTAATAGGGCAGGGGGCTAATGAGCAGTTCTTC.

This clone was found once. CDR3 amino acids: CASSLAGQRNEQFF. The CDR3, as DNA: TGTGCCAGCAGTTTGGCAGGGCAAAGGAATGAGCAGTTCTTC. The chain uses TRBV28 and TRBJ2-1; D perhaps matches TRBD1 (5 bases). This CDR3 contains 14 residues. From germline, CDR1 is MDHEN and CDR2 SYDVKM. V was cut by 3 bases and J by 7 bases, with 13 bases left in between.

This clone appeared once. The genes are TRBV18 and TRBJ2-3, with 8 bases aligning to TRBD1. Germline assignment: CDR1 KGHSH and CDR2 LQKENI. The CDR3 totals 15 residues. V was clipped by 3 bases and J by 1 base; unmatched bases: 3. The CDR3 DNA reads TGTGCCAGCTCACCTGGACAGGGTGGCACAGATACGCAGTATTTT. Its protein product is CASSPGQGGTDTQYF.

The chain employs TRBV28 and TRBJ2-7; weak D call: TRBD1 (5 bases). The V gene lost 2 bases and the J gene lost 2 bases, with 7 bases spanning the gap. The germline gives CDR1 MDHEN, CDR2 SYDVKM. This CDR3 is 13 amino acids long. The DNA for the CDR3 is TGTGCCAGCAGTTTAAGGGGCCCCTACGAGCAGTACTTC. Translation gives CASSLRGPYEQYF.

CDR3 loop: CAYNGGIYEAFF. Here the CDR3 DNA reads TGTGCCTACAACGGGGGAATCTATGAAGCTTTCTTT. The rearrangement links TRBV30 to TRBJ1-1; perhaps TRBD1 as D (5 bases). The CDR3 covers 12 residues. Germline values: CDR1 GTSNPN, CDR2 SVGIG (reference sequence). Trimming shortened V by 7 bases and J by 7 bases, and 16 bases separated the two germline ends.

The J gene is TRBJ2-7, the V gene TRBV2; tentative D call: TRBD2 (6 bases). The V end lost 4 bases, the J end lost 6 bases, and 16 bases lay between the germline ends. This CDR3 has 14 residues. CDR1 SNHLY and CDR2 FYNNEI come from the germline V gene. The CDR3 sequence is CASSVWRGDVEQYF. The CDR3 region has the DNA TGTGCCAGCAGTGTATGGAGGGGAGATGTCGAGCAGTACTTC.